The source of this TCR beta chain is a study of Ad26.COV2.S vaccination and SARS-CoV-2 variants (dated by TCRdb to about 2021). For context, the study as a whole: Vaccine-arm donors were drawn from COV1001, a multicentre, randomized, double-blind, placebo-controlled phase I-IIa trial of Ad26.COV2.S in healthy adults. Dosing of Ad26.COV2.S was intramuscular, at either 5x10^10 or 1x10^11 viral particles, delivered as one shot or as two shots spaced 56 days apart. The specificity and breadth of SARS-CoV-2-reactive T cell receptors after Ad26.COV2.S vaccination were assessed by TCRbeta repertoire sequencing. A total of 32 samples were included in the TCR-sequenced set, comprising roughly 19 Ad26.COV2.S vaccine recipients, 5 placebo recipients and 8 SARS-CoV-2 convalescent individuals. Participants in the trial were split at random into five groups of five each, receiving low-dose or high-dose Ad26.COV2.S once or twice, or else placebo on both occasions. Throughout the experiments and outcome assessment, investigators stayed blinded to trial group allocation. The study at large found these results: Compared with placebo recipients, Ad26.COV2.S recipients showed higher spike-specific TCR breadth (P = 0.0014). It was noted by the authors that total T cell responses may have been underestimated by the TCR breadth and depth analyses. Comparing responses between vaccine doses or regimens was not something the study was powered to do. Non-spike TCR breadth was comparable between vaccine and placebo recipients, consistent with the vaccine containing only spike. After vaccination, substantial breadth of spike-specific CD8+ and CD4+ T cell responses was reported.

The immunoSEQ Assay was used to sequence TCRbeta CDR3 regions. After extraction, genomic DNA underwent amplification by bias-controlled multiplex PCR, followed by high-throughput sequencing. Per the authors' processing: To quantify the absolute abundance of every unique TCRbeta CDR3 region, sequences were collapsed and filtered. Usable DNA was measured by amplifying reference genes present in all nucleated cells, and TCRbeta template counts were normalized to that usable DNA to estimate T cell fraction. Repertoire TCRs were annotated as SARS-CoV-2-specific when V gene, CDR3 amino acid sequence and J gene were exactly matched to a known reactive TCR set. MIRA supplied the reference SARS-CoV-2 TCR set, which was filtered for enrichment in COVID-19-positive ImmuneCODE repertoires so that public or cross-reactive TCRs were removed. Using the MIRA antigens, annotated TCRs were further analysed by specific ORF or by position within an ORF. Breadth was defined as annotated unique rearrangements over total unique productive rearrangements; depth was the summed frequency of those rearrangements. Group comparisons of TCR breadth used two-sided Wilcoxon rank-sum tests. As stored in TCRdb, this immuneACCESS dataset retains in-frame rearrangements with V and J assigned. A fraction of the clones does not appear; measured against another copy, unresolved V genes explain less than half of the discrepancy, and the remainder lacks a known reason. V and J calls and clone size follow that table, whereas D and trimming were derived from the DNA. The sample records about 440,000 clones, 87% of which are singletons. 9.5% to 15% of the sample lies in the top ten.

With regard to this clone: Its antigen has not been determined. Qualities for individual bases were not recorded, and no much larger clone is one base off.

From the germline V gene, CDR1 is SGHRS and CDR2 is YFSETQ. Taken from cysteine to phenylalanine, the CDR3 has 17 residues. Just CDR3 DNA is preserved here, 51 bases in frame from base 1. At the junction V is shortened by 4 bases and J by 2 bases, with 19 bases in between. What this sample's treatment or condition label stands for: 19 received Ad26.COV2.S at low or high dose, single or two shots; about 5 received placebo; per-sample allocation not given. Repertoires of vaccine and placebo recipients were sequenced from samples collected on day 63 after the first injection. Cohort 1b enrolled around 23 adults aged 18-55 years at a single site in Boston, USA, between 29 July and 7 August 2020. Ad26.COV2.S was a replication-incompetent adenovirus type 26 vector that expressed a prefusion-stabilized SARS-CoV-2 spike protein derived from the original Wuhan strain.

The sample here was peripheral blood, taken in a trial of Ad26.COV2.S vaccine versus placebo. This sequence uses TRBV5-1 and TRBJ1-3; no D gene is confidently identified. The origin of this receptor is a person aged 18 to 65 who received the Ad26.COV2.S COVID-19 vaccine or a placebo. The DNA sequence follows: TGCGCCAGCAGCCTAGTTATAGAACCCGAGGCTGGAAACACCATATATTTT. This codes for CASSLVIEPEAGNTIYF.